This T cell receptor beta chain is drawn from a study of OX40 agonist ivuxolimab in advanced cancers. CDR1 is SGHAT and CDR2 is FQNNGV in the germline V gene. Trimming cost V 5 bases and J 4 bases, with 12 bases left between them. The length of the CDR3 is 13 residues. TCRdb's copy holds only in-frame clones and misses some; the assay was immunoSEQ multiplex PCR. The data show about 55,000 clones, 88% seen once. In this sample, this clone turned up once. This receptor was identified in an adult with an advanced solid tumor such as melanoma, head and neck, liver or kidney cancer. Sequenced material: CD4+ or CD8+ T cells sorted from blood, taken in a trial of the OX40 agonist ivuxolimab. This rearrangement joins TRBV11-2 to TRBJ2-7; no clear D gene. The CDR3 DNA reads as TGTGCCAGCAGCGTATTCTTGATTTACGAGCAGTACTTC. Its translation: CASSVFLIYEQYF.